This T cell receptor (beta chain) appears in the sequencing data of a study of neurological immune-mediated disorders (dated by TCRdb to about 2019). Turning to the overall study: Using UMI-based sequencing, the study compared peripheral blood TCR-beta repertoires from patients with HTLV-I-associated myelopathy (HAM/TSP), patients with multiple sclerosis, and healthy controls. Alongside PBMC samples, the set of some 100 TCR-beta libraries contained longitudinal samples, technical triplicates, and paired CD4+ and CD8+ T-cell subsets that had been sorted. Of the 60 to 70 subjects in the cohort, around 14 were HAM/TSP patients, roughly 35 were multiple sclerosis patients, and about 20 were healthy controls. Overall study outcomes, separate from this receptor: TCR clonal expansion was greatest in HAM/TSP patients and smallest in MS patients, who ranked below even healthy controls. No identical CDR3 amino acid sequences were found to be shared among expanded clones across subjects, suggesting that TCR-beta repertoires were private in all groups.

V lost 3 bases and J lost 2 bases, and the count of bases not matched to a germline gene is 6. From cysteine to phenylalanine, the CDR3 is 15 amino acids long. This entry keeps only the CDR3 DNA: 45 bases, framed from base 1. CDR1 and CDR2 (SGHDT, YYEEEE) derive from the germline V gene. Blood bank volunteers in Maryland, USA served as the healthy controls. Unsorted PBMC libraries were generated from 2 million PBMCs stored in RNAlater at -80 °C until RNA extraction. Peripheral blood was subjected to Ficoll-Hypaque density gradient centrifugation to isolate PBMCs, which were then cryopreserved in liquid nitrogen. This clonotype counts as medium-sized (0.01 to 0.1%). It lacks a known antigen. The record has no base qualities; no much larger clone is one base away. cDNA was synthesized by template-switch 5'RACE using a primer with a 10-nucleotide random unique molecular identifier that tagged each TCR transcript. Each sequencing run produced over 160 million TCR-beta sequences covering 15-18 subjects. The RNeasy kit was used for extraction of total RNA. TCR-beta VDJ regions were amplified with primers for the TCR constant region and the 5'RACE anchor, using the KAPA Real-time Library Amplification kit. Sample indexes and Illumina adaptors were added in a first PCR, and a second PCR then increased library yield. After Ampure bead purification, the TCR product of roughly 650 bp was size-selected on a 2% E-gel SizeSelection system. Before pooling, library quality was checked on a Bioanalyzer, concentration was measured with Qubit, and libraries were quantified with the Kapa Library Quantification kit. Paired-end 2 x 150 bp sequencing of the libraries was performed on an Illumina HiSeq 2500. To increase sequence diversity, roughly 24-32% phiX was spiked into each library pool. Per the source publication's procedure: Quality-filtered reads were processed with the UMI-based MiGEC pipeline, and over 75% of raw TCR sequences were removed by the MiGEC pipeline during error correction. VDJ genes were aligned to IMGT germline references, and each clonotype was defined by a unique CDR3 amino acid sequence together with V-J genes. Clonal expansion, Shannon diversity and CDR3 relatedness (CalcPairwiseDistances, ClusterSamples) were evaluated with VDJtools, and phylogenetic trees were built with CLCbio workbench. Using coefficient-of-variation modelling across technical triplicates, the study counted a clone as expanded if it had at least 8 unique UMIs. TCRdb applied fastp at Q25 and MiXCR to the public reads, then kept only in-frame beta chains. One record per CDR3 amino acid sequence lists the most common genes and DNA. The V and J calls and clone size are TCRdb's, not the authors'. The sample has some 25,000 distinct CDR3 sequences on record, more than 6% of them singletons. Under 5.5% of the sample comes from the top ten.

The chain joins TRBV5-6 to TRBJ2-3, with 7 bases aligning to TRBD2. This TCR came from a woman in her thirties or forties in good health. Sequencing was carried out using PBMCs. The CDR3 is CASSWIAGDTDTQYF. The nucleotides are TGTGCCAGCAGCTGGATCGCGGGAGACACAGATACGCAGTATTTT.